These T cell receptor beta chains were read from a single sample in a study of shared clonotypes between healthy human individuals. The method was immunoSEQ multiplex PCR; TCRdb's version includes in-frame clones alone and lacks a portion of them. This repertoire shows around 600,000 clones, roughly 95% found once; its top ten account for 0.095% to 0.14%. Sequencing was performed on naive CD8+ T cells sorted from blood. These TCRs come from a woman in her 30s in good health. CDR3s include the opening cysteine and the closing phenylalanine or tryptophan. Each record gives: D gene, V gene, clone size, J gene, CDR3 DNA, CDR3 protein. The D gene is left open where the match is weak. Size is stated for part of the rows, as once, few or many counts, or as a class when the clone is expanded.

>TRBD1|TRBV19|-|TRBJ1-5
TGTGCCAGTAGTATATCGACAGGGAGCAATCAGCCCCAGCATTTT
CASSISTGSNQPQHF
>TRBD2|TRBV4-1|-|TRBJ2-7
TGCGCCAGCAGCCAAGTACTAGCGGGAGACGAGCAGTACTTC
CASSQVLAGDEQYF
>TRBD2|TRBV2|once|TRBJ2-1
TGTGCCAGCAGTAGGTCGGCGCGGGAGGGCCAGTCGGGTGAGCAGTTCTTC
CASSRSAREGQSGEQFF
>TRBD1|TRBV11-3|-|TRBJ2-7
TGTGCCAGCAGCTTAGATTTGGACAGGGGAAACTCCTACGAGCAGTACTTC
CASSLDLDRGNSYEQYF
>TRBD1|TRBV19|-|TRBJ2-7
TGTGCCAGTAGTCCCGGGACAGACTACGAGCAGTACTTC
CASSPGTDYEQYF
>-|TRBV7-6|-|TRBJ2-1
TGTGCCAGCAGCTTATATGCGGGACATGAGCAGTTCTTC
CASSLYAGHEQFF
>TRBD1|TRBV9|-|TRBJ1-2
TGTGCCAGCAGCGTAGACGGGACAGGGGAATCTAACTATGGCTACACCTTC
CASSVDGTGESNYGYTF
>TRBD1|TRBV2|once|TRBJ1-5
TGTGCCAGCAGTGAAGGAGCAGGGGGCTATAGCAATCAGCCCCAGCATTTT
CASSEGAGGYSNQPQHF
>TRBD2|TRBV4-1|-|TRBJ2-5
TGCGCCAGCAGCCAACGAGCGGGGACCCAAGAGACCCAGTACTTC
CASSQRAGTQETQYF
>-|TRBV11-2|-|TRBJ2-7
TGTGCCAGCAGCCCCCCCTCTCAGCTCGAGCAGTACTTC
CASSPPSQLEQYF
>-|TRBV7-9|-|TRBJ1-1
TGTGCCAGCAGCGGCGGGGGGCGGAACACTGAAGCTTTCTTT
CASSGGGRNTEAFF
>-|TRBV27|once|TRBJ2-5
TGTGCCAGCAGTTTATTATCAGGGCTGGAGACCCAGTACTTC
CASSLLSGLETQYF
>-|TRBV28|-|TRBJ2-7
TGTGCCAGCAGTTTATGGGTCGGCTACGAGCAGTACTTC
CASSLWVGYEQYF
>TRBD2|TRBV27|-|TRBJ2-1
TGTGCCAGCAGTCCCGGGACTAGCGGGTACAATGAGCAGTTCTTC
CASSPGTSGYNEQFF
>-|TRBV6-6|-|TRBJ2-5
TGTGCCAGCACTCAGACAGTCCCCCAAGAGACCCAGTACTTC
CASTQTVPQETQYF
>-|TRBV6-5|-|TRBJ1-1
TGTGCCAGCAGTTACTCGACCGGGAGGGGAACTGAAGCTTTCTTT
CASSYSTGRGTEAFF
>-|TRBV28|-|TRBJ2-7
TGTGCCAGCAGTTTATCCGAGACCTCCTACGAGCAGTACTTC
CASSLSETSYEQYF
>-|TRBV2|-|TRBJ2-7
TGTGCCAGCAGGGCGGTTTCCTACGAGCAGTACTTC
CASRAVSYEQYF
>-|TRBV4-1|-|TRBJ1-5
TGCGCCAGCAGCCAAGATACCGGTACCAATCAGCCCCAGCATTTT
CASSQDTGTNQPQHF
>-|TRBV13|-|TRBJ2-3
TGTGCCAGCAGCCCATATACAGGGCGCACAGATACGCAGTATTTT
CASSPYTGRTDTQYF
>TRBD1|TRBV10-2|-|TRBJ2-1
TGCGCCAGCACCGGACAGGGGGATGAGCAGTTCTTC
CASTGQGDEQFF
>TRBD1|TRBV15|-|TRBJ1-6
TGTGCCACCACGCAAGGGGGCTGGAACTCACCCCTCCACTTT
CATTQGGWNSPLHF
>-|TRBV15|-|TRBJ1-4
TGTGCCACCAGCAGAGAGGGGACGGCTAATGAAAAACTGTTTTTT
CATSREGTANEKLFF
>-|TRBV27|-|TRBJ2-7
TGTGCCAGCAGTCCCCGGACGGCCGTGGGGACCTACGAGCAGTACTTC
CASSPRTAVGTYEQYF
>-|TRBV6-1|-|TRBJ2-7
TGTGCCAGCAGTGAGGGGAATCCCTACGAGCAGTACTTC
CASSEGNPYEQYF
>-|TRBV28|-|TRBJ2-5
TGTGCCAGCAGTTTATCCCCCCGGAGTGAAGAGACCCAGTACTTC
CASSLSPRSEETQYF
>-|TRBV9|-|TRBJ2-7
TGTGCCAGCAGCCTGGGGTTGGACGAGCAGTACTTC
CASSLGLDEQYF
>-|TRBV29-1|-|TRBJ2-1
TGCAGCGTTGTAGGCAGGCAGGGCTCCTACAATGAGCAGTTCTTC
CSVVGRQGSYNEQFF
>-|TRBV7-9|few|TRBJ1-1
TGTGCCAGCGCGCAGGGGTCGGCTGAAGCTTTCTTT
CASAQGSAEAFF
>TRBD2|TRBV5-1|-|TRBJ2-1
TGCGCCAGCAGCTTGCGACTAGCGGGAGCCTATGAGCAGTTCTTC
CASSLRLAGAYEQFF
>-|TRBV5-8|-|TRBJ1-5
TGTGCCAGCAGCTTCGATCCCAATCAGCCCCAGCATTTT
CASSFDPNQPQHF
>-|TRBV10-2|-|TRBJ2-7
TGCGCCAGCAGTGATGGAGGGGGCGACGAGCAGTACTTC
CASSDGGGDEQYF
>TRBD1|TRBV2|-|TRBJ2-7
TGTGCCAGCAGGACCCTCGTACCGGGACAGGGGGAGGAAGAGCAGTACTTC
CASRTLVPGQGEEEQYF
>-|TRBV19|-|TRBJ1-2
TGTGCCAGTAGTATAGAAGAAGGGGATGGCTACACCTTC
CASSIEEGDGYTF
>TRBD1|TRBV4-1|once|TRBJ2-7
TGCGCCAGCAGCCCACAGGACAGGGATTATTACGAGCAGTACTTC
CASSPQDRDYYEQYF
>TRBD1|TRBV2|-|TRBJ2-7
TGTGCCAGCAGTGAGGGACAGGGGAAAGCCTACGAGCAGTACTTC
CASSEGQGKAYEQYF
>-|TRBV28|-|TRBJ1-6
TGTGCCAGCAGTTTACGAGGCCCTATGAATCTTTTCCACTTT
CASSLRGPMNLFHF
>-|TRBV2|-|TRBJ2-2
TGTGCCAGCAGTGAGGACAGACTCACCGGGGAGCTGTTTTTT
CASSEDRLTGELFF
>-|TRBV4-1|-|TRBJ2-7
TGCGCCAGCAGCCAAGAGGACCGACGGATCGAGCAGTACTTC
CASSQEDRRIEQYF
>-|TRBV28|-|TRBJ2-7
TGTGCCAGCAGTTTATCCCCGGACTGGCCCTCCTACGAGCAGTACTTC
CASSLSPDWPSYEQYF
>TRBD1|TRBV5-1|once|TRBJ2-3
TGCGCCAGCAGAATTGGGCAGGGGGCAGGAGATACGCAGTATTTT
CASRIGQGAGDTQYF
>-|TRBV5-4|-|TRBJ1-3
TGTGCCAGCAGCTTGAGGGGCGGAATGAGGGACACCATATATTTT
CASSLRGGMRDTIYF
>-|TRBV7-9|-|TRBJ2-1
TGTGCCAGCAGCTTCTCCGGGTCTGAGCAGTTCTTC
CASSFSGSEQFF
>-|TRBV9|-|TRBJ2-1
TGTGCCAGCAGCCTCCAACGTAGGGAAGACAATGAGCAGTTCTTC
CASSLQRREDNEQFF
>-|TRBV2|once|TRBJ2-1
TGTGCCAGCAGTGAGGACAACGTGGCCAATGAGCAGTTCTTC
CASSEDNVANEQFF
>-|TRBV21-1|-|TRBJ2-1
TGCCAAGTCGATGAGCAGTTCTTC
CQVDEQFF
>-|TRBV27|-|TRBJ2-3
TGTGCCAGCAGTTTATATCCGGGTCGAACAGATACGCAGTATTTT
CASSLYPGRTDTQYF
>-|TRBV29-1|-|TRBJ2-7
TGCAGCGTCGGGACTTCAGCCTACGAGCAGTACTTC
CSVGTSAYEQYF
>-|TRBV7-7|-|TRBJ2-1
TGTGCCAGCAGCTTAACGGAGGGGGCAGCCTACAATGAGCAGTTCTTC
CASSLTEGAAYNEQFF
>-|TRBV7-8|-|TRBJ2-6
TGTGCCAGCAGTCTCGCGGGCGGTGTAGGTTACTCTGGGGCCAACGTCCTGACTTTC
CASSLAGGVGYSGANVLTF
>-|TRBV4-1|-|TRBJ2-1
TGCGCCAGCAGCCAAGATCGATACAGCGGGCGTAACAATGAGCAGTTCTTC
CASSQDRYSGRNNEQFF
>-|TRBV27|-|TRBJ1-2
TGTGCCAGCAGTTTAAACCCAGGGTCCGACTATGGCTACACCTTC
CASSLNPGSDYGYTF
>-|TRBV5-1|-|TRBJ1-1
TGCGCCAGCAGCCGTGGGAGGGGCTCGAATACTGAAGCTTTCTTT
CASSRGRGSNTEAFF
>-|TRBV5-4|-|TRBJ2-1
TGTGCCAGCAGCCCGTCCTCCTACAATGAGCAGTTCTTC
CASSPSSYNEQFF
>-|TRBV14|-|TRBJ2-7
TGTGCCAGCAGCCACGGGGGCGGCTACGAGCAGTACTTC
CASSHGGGYEQYF
>-|TRBV11-2|-|TRBJ1-2
TGTGCCAGCAGCTTAGTATTGTCAGGGTTCCGTGGCTACACCTTC
CASSLVLSGFRGYTF
>TRBD1|TRBV9|-|TRBJ1-2
TGTGCCAGCAGCGCTAATACAGGGGGCATGGGCTACACCTTC
CASSANTGGMGYTF
>TRBD2|TRBV27|once|TRBJ2-5
TGTGCCAGCAGTTCAGGGACTAGCGGGCGTGAGACCCAGTACTTC
CASSSGTSGRETQYF
>-|TRBV19|once|TRBJ2-2
TGTGCCAGTAGTAGTTACAGGGCAACTAACACCGGGGAGCTGTTTTTT
CASSSYRATNTGELFF